Reported below is one T cell receptor (beta chain). The data stem from a study of long-term antiretroviral therapy in people with HIV. Study summary: Initial samples were collected about a decade before the 2015 immediate-ART recommendation.

The immunoSEQ assay was v3.0, run at survey level. Using immunoSEQ multiplex PCR, the repertoire was profiled, and TCRdb retains in-frame clones only, with some absent. The data hold roughly 32,000 clones, with 95% to 98% observed a single time. This CDR3 is built from 13 residues. The V and J ends lost 6 bases and 2 bases respectively, with 11 bases between them. The V gene's germline CDR1 is ENHRY and CDR2 SYGVKD. No donor had fewer than one pre-ART PBMC sample or fewer than two post-ART PBMC samples. Each sample contained about 0.95-11 million cryopreserved PBMC, thawed before DNA extraction. The clonotype was recovered from a man aged 25-40 years with HIV. The chain recombines TRBV10-3 with TRBJ2-7; D is unclear. This specimen was unsorted PBMCs, taken 7.6 years after starting antiretroviral therapy. CDR3 sequence reads: CAIRLTQTYEQYF. The DNA for the CDR3 is TGTGCCATCAGACTGACACAGACCTACGAGCAGTACTTC.